The 14 T cell receptor beta chains listed next were all sequenced from one sample in a study of T cell repertoires in cytomegalovirus infection. TCRdb re-called the reads through MiXCR, storing one row per CDR3 protein. The sample consists of 100,000 to 150,000 distinct CDR3 sequences, almost 9% of them appearing once. What was sequenced was PBMCs. These receptors came from a human donor in good health (CMV status not recorded). Some clones in this sample may be carry-over from other donors' samples.

This clonotype was seen ten or more times. The rearrangement links TRBV6-2 or TRBV6-3 to TRBJ2-3; 7 positions agree with TRBD1. Trimming at V came to 2 bases and at J to 0 bases, leaving 5 bases not matched to a gene. Looked up from germline, CDR1 is MNHEY and CDR2 is SVGEGT. The CDR3 spans 16 residues. The CDR3 loop reads CASSYPDRQSTDTQYF. The DNA for the CDR3 is TGTGCCAGCAGTTACCCGGACAGGCAGAGCACAGATACGCAGTATTTT.

This clonotype was recorded at least ten times. The chain has TRBV5-4 and TRBJ1-6, with 7 bases fitting TRBD1. From germline, CDR1 is SGHNT and CDR2 YYREEE (reference sequence). The CDR3 totals 17 residues. J was trimmed by 2 bases and V by 9 bases; bases with no gene match: 14. In nucleotides, the CDR3 is TGTGCCATCGAAACAAGGACAGGCGAGCCCTATAATTCACCCCTCCACTTT. Residues: CAIETRTGEPYNSPLHF.

The chain recombines TRBV14 with TRBJ1-4, with 10 bases lining up with TRBD1. The CDR3 is made up of 14 amino acids. The germline V gene has CDR1 SGHDN and CDR2 FVKESK. Trimming at V came to 4 bases and at J to 6 bases, leaving 2 bases not matched to a gene. The CDR3 spells CASSRTGGYEKLFF. In DNA form, the CDR3 reads TGTGCCAGCAGCCGGACAGGGGGTTATGAAAAACTGTTTTTT.

This clonotype has a count of ten or more. The chain combines TRBV7-3 with TRBJ1-1; D remains unclear. The CDR3 covers 13 residues. Germline CDR1 and CDR2: SGHTA and FQGTGA. V was pared by 3 bases and J by 3 bases, with 8 bases between. In DNA form, the CDR3 reads TGTGCCAGCAGCTTTTTCGCTGACACTGAAGCTTTCTTT. Protein sequence: CASSFFADTEAFF. The full variable domain, rest sourced from reference TRBV7-3 and TRBJ1-1, is GAGVSQTPSNKVTEKGKYVELRCDPISGHTALYWYRQSLGQGPEFLIYFQGTGAADDSGLPNDRFFAVRPEGSVSTLKIQRTERGDSAVYLCASSFFADTEAFFGQGTRLTVV.

A few counts support this clonotype. The chain couples TRBV14 to TRBJ1-2; tentatively, D is TRBD1 (6 bases). The V gene lost 10 bases and the J gene lost 3 bases, with 9 bases spanning the gap. The CDR3 length is 11 residues. Germline V gene sequence: CDR1 SGHDN, CDR2 FVKESK. For the CDR3, the DNA is TGTGCCATTCGGACAGACTATGGCTACACCTTC. Translated: CAIRTDYGYTF. Variable domain in full (rest from reference TRBV14 and TRBJ1-2): EAGVTQFPSHSVIEKGQTVTLRCDPISGHDNLYWYRRVMGKEIKFLLHFVKESKQDESGMPNNRFLAERTGGTYSTLKVQPAELEDSGVYFCAIRTDYGYTFGSGTRLTVV.

This clonotype was seen many times. The chain combines TRBV7-2 with TRBJ2-1; 11 nucleotides agree with TRBD2. Germline CDR1 is SGHTA and CDR2 is FQGNSA. The V and J ends lost 8 bases and 7 bases, in that order; junction bases with no gene match: 13. The CDR3 is made up of 16 amino acids. This chain's CDR3 is CASAPVVVAGGNEQFF. DNA of the CDR3: TGTGCCAGCGCCCCCGTCGTGGTAGCGGGGGGGAATGAGCAGTTCTTC.

This clonotype has a count of ten or more. The V gene is TRBV7-3, the J gene TRBJ2-1; no clear D. Trimming took 4 bases from V and 11 from J, leaving 12 bases between them. The CDR3 loop spans 12 amino acids. Germline assignment: CDR1 SGHTA and CDR2 FQGTGA. The CDR3 loop is CASSYDHFKQFF. CDR3 in DNA: TGTGCCAGCAGCTACGATCATTTTAAGCAGTTCTTC.

J is TRBJ2-7 and V is TRBV6-2 or TRBV6-3; D gene ambiguous. V dropped 5 bases and J dropped 4 bases, with 9 bases sitting between them. This CDR3 has 12 residues. Germline values: CDR1 MNHEY, CDR2 SVGEGT. The CDR3 region is CASSTPWYEQYF. The CDR3 DNA is TGTGCCAGCAGTACCCCCTGGTACGAGCAGTACTTC.

This clonotype was found a few times. The J gene is TRBJ2-2, the V gene TRBV20-1; D gene unclear. The CDR3 runs to 13 residues. V was shortened by 3 bases and J by 3 bases, with 8 bases between the two germline ends. Germline CDR1 and CDR2: DFQATT and SNEGSKA (reference sequence). CDR3 loop: CSASRVDTGELFF. The CDR3 DNA reads as TGCAGTGCTAGTCGAGTGGACACCGGGGAGCTGTTTTTT.

This clonotype was recorded many times. This chain uses TRBV19 with TRBJ1-1; no firm D call. Germline V lookup: CDR1 LNHDA, CDR2 SQIVND (reference sequence). The CDR3 is 15 amino acids. Trimming took off 3 bases at V and 1 base at J, with 12 bases between the two ends. The CDR3 DNA reads TGTGCCAGTAGTATCCCCAGAAGTTCGAACACTGAAGCTTTCTTT. This sequence encodes CASSIPRSSNTEAFF.

This clonotype showed up many times. This rearrangement joins TRBV11-2 to TRBJ2-7; 10 bases match TRBD2. The germline V gene has CDR1 SGHAT and CDR2 FQNNGV. J gave up 7 bases and V 1 base, and 16 bases lay outside the gene matches. This CDR3 has 18 amino acids. The CDR3 DNA reads TGTGCCAGCAGCTTAGTTATTAGCGGGGGGCCCAGTCCTGGGGAGCAGTACTTC. It encodes CASSLVISGGPSPGEQYF.

This clonotype was observed at least ten times. V is TRBV12-3 or TRBV12-4 and J is TRBJ2-1, with D possibly being TRBD1 (5 bases). The CDR3 extends over 14 amino acids. V gave up 6 bases and J gave up 9 bases, with 18 bases separating them. CDR3 sequence (DNA): TGTGCCAGCAGCCGAACCCCGGACATCTCTGAGCAGTTCTTC. Amino acid sequence: CASSRTPDISEQFF.

On this clonotype itself: The CDR3 does not close with the conserved phenylalanine or tryptophan, likely indicating a read error. No DNA is shown, since the ends of the CDR3 on it are uncertain; the CDR3 is the one TCRdb lists. J is TRBJ2-1 and V is TRBV7-8. Both ends counted, the CDR3 spans 15 residues. CDR1 and CDR2 (germline): SGHVS, FQNEAQ. This CDR3 reads CASSFVAGADNELFC.

Of note for this clonotype: A much larger clone lies a single base off, so this may be a read error. The chain couples TRBV19 to TRBJ2-2; no clear D gene. Germline values: CDR1 LNHDA, CDR2 SQIVND (reference sequence). V was shortened by 5 bases and J by 4 bases, with 14 bases between the two germline ends. This CDR3 is 15 amino acids long. The CDR3 here is CASSHRMSPTGELFF. CDR3 nucleotide sequence: TGTGCCAGTAGTCATCGAATGTCACCCACCGGGGAGCTGTTTTTT. Complete variable domain (other parts from reference TRBV19 and TRBJ2-2): DGGITQSPKYLFRKEGQNVTLSCEQNLNHDAMYWYRQDPGQGLRLIYYSQIVNDFQKGDIAEGYSVSREKKESFPLTVTSAQKNPTAFYLCASSHRMSPTGELFFGEGSRLTVL.